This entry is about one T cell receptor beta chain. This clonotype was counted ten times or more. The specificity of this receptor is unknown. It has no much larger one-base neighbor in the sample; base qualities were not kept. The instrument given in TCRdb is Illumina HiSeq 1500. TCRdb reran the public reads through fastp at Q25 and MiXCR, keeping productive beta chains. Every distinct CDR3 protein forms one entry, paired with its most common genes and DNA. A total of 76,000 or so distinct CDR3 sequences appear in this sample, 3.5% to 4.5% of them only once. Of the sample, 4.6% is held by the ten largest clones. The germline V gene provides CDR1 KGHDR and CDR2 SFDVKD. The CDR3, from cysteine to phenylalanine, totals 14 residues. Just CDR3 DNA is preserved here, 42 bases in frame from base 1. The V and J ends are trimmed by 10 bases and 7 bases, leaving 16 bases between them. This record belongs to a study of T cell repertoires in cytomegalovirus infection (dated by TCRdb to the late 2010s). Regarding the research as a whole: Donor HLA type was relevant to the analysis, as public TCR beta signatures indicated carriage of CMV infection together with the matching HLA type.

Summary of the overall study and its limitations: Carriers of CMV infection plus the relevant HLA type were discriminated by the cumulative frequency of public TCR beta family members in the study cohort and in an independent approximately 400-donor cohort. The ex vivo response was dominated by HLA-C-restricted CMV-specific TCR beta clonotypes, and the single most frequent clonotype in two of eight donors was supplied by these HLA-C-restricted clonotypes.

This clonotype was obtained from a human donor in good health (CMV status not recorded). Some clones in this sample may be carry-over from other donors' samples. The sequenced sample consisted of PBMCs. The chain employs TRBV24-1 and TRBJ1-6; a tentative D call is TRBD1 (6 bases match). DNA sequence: TGTGCCACTTCTGCGGGGGCTGGGAATTCACCCCTCCACTTT. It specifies CATSAGAGNSPLHF.